The rows below give T cell receptor beta chains drawn from one sample of a study of blood T cell repertoires in COVID-19. Method: immunoSEQ multiplex PCR; TCRdb's copy keeps in-frame clones and lacks some. This sample has fewer than 300,000 clones; 85% to 90% occur once, and the top ten carry approximately 10%. Input material: peripheral blood. These receptors were collected from a man aged 50-59 years with COVID-19, enrolled during active disease. Each CDR3 is given with its conserved first and last residue. A D gene is named only where the DNA matches it firmly. Clone size is given for some rows only: seen once, a few or many times, or a class if the clone is expanded.

clone_size: NA; d_call: TRBD2; j_call: TRBJ2-7; v_call: TRBV25-1; cdr3_aa: CASSEEGRGPYEQYF; cdr3_nt: TGTGCCAGCAGTGAAGAGGGGAGGGGCCCCTACGAGCAGTACTTC
clone_size: NA; d_call: TRBD2; j_call: TRBJ2-5; v_call: TRBV11-2; cdr3_aa: CASSLVGLAGNLQETQYF; cdr3_nt: TGTGCCAGCAGCTTAGTGGGGCTAGCGGGGAACCTCCAAGAGACCCAGTACTTC
clone_size: few; d_call: NA; j_call: TRBJ1-1; v_call: TRBV11-2; cdr3_aa: CASSLGAGDNTEAFF; cdr3_nt: TGTGCCAGCAGCTTAGGTGCAGGGGATAACACTGAAGCTTTCTTT
clone_size: NA; d_call: TRBD2; j_call: TRBJ2-7; v_call: TRBV7-8; cdr3_aa: CASSLAGQTYEQYF; cdr3_nt: TGTGCCAGCAGCCTAGCGGGACAGACCTACGAGCAGTACTTC
clone_size: NA; d_call: TRBD1; j_call: TRBJ2-5; v_call: TRBV7-9; cdr3_aa: CASSKLRDRGKRQETQYF; cdr3_nt: TGTGCCAGCAGCAAGCTCCGGGACAGGGGGAAGCGGCAAGAGACCCAGTACTTC
clone_size: NA; d_call: NA; j_call: TRBJ2-7; v_call: TRBV7-8; cdr3_aa: CASSLLFPHEQYF; cdr3_nt: TGTGCCAGCAGCTTATTATTCCCCCACGAGCAGTACTTC
clone_size: NA; d_call: TRBD1; j_call: TRBJ1-2; v_call: TRBV7-2; cdr3_aa: CASSLTPWGQGIYGYTF; cdr3_nt: TGTGCCAGCAGCTTAACCCCGTGGGGACAGGGGATCTATGGCTACACCTTC
clone_size: NA; d_call: NA; j_call: TRBJ2-6; v_call: TRBV15; cdr3_aa: CATSRDRGSGANVLTF; cdr3_nt: TGTGCCACCAGCAGAGACAGGGGCTCTGGGGCCAACGTCCTGACTTTC
clone_size: NA; d_call: TRBD2; j_call: TRBJ2-7; v_call: TRBV7-9; cdr3_aa: CASSLLTGLAGYEQYF; cdr3_nt: TGTGCCAGCAGCCTACTAACCGGACTAGCGGGCTACGAGCAGTACTTC
clone_size: NA; d_call: TRBD2; j_call: TRBJ2-7; v_call: TRBV5-6; cdr3_aa: CASSLIGREYEQYF; cdr3_nt: TGTGCCAGCAGCTTGATAGGGAGGGAATACGAGCAGTACTTC
clone_size: NA; d_call: TRBD2; j_call: TRBJ2-1; v_call: TRBV7-9; cdr3_aa: CANQASGVNEQFF; cdr3_nt: TGTGCCAACCAGGCTAGCGGGGTTAATGAGCAGTTCTTC
clone_size: NA; d_call: NA; j_call: TRBJ2-5; v_call: TRBV28; cdr3_aa: CASIGQAKETQYF; cdr3_nt: TGTGCCAGCATCGGTCAGGCTAAAGAGACCCAGTACTTC
clone_size: once; d_call: TRBD1; j_call: TRBJ1-1; v_call: TRBV10-3; cdr3_aa: CAITRIQGRNTEAFF; cdr3_nt: TGTGCCATCACCCGGATACAGGGGAGAAACACTGAAGCTTTCTTT
clone_size: NA; d_call: TRBD1; j_call: TRBJ2-7; v_call: TRBV6-1; cdr3_aa: CASSPGQGLSGEQYF; cdr3_nt: TGTGCCAGCAGTCCGGGACAGGGATTAAGCGGCGAGCAGTACTTC
clone_size: NA; d_call: NA; j_call: TRBJ1-5; v_call: TRBV4-2; cdr3_aa: CASSHDGHSNQPQHF; cdr3_nt: TGTGCCAGCAGCCACGACGGACACAGCAATCAGCCCCAGCATTTT